This TCR beta chain was captured in a study of T cell repertoires in cytomegalovirus infection. As concerns this clonotype: Its antigen is as yet unknown.

Germline assignment: CDR1 DFQATT and CDR2 SNEGSKA (reference sequence). This CDR3 has 12 amino acids. Trimming took off 0 bases at V and 4 bases at J, with 6 bases between the two ends. In TCRdb, the reads were re-called with MiXCR into one record per CDR3 protein. The top ten clones hold roughly 13% of a sample with about 350,000 distinct CDR3 sequences, 34% of them seen once. The sample consisted of cultured PBMCs, taken from culture after CMV antigen stimulation. The receptor was derived from a human donor in good health (CMV status not recorded). Some clones in this sample may be carry-over from other donors' samples. J is TRBJ1-2 and V is TRBV20-1; D gene unclear. In nucleotides, the CDR3 is TGCAGTGCTAGAGAGATGGGCTATGGCTACACCTTC. This sequence encodes CSAREMGYGYTF.